The entry below describes one TCR beta chain. In the original analysis: For nucleated cells, counts were estimated from reference gene primer amplification. The repertoire was sequenced with immunoSEQ multiplex PCR; TCRdb's copy has only in-frame clones and lacks some. V, J and clone size are those of that table, while D and trimming were read from the DNA. The sample yields about 150,000 clones, 85% to 90% seen once. These data originate in a study of blood T cell repertoires in COVID-19. Turning to the study itself: Samples representing acute and convalescent COVID-19 were sourced from the United States, Italy and Spain. Nucleic acid was either cDNA or gDNA, and it came from T cells, B-cell-depleted T cells, or PBMCs.

Germline lookup yields CDR1 KGHSH and CDR2 LQKENI. Trimming at V came to 3 bases and at J to 2 bases, leaving 6 bases not matched to a gene. This CDR3 is 17 amino acids long. The chain uses TRBV18 and TRBJ2-1; 11 bases are shared with TRBD2. The sequence came from a human donor in a cohort sampled during active COVID-19. The sequenced material came from peripheral blood. The CDR3 DNA follows: TGTGCCAGCTCACCCTCCGGGACTAGCGGAGCCTACAATGAGCAGTTCTTC. It is translated as CASSPSGTSGAYNEQFF.